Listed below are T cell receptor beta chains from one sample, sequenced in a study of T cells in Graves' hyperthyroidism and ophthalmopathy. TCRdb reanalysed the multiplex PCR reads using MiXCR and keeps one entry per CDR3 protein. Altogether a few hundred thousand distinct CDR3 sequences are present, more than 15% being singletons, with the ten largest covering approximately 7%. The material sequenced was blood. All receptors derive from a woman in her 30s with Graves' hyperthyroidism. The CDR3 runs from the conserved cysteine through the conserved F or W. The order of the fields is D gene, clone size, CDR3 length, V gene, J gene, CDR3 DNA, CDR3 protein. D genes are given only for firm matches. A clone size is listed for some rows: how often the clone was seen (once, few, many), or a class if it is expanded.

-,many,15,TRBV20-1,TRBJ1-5,TGCAGTGCTAGCTGGGGGGCCGCTAGCAATCAGCCCCAGCATTTT,CSASWGAASNQPQHF
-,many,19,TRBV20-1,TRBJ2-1,TGCAGTGCTAGACCACTTGCCACTTTTCAGGCGGGATTATACAATGAGCAGTTCTTC,CSARPLATFQAGLYNEQFF
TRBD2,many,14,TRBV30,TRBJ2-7,TGTGCCTGGAGGAGAGCGGGAGTGGTTCACGAGCAGTACTTC,CAWRRAGVVHEQYF
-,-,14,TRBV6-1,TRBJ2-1,TGTGCCAGCAGTGAAGATCAGGGCTCGGATGAGCAGTTCTTC,CASSEDQGSDEQFF
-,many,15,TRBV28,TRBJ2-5,TGTGCCAGCAGTACATACGACTCGGGGCAAGAGACCCAGTACTTC,CASSTYDSGQETQYF
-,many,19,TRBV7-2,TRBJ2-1,TGTGCCAGCAGCTTAGCACTCCTCGGAGGCTCCTTCCACTTTAATGAGCAGTTCTTC,CASSLALLGGSFHFNEQFF
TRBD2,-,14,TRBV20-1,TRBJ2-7,TGCAGTGCTACCTTGGGACTAGCGGGAGTATTGCAGTACTTC,CSATLGLAGVLQYF
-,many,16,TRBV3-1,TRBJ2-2,TGTGCCAGCAGCCAAGGCATCCTCAGGAACACCGGGGAGCTGTTTTTT,CASSQGILRNTGELFF
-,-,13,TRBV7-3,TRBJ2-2,TGCGCCAGCAGTCCCTGGTCCACCGGGGAGCTGTTTTTT,CASSPWSTGELFF
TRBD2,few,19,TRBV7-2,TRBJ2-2,TGTGCCAGCAGCGTAGGACTAGCGGGAGCCGAATACCCTACCGGGGAGCTGTTTTTT,CASSVGLAGAEYPTGELFF
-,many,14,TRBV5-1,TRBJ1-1,TGCGCCAGCAGCTTGACGGCGGGGAGCACTGAAGCTTTCTTT,CASSLTAGSTEAFF
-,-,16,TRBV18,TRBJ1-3,TGTGCCAGCTCACCAATGACAGAACTCTCTGGAAACACCATATATTTT,CASSPMTELSGNTIYF
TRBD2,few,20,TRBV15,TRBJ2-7,TGTGCCACCAGCAGAGATTTGGCGGGAGTGTCAAACAGTTACTCCTACGAGCAGTACTTC,CATSRDLAGVSNSYSYEQYF
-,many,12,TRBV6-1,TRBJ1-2,TGTGCCAGCTCCAGAGCGAACTATGGCTACACCTTC,CASSRANYGYTF